The 25 T cell receptor beta chains presented below share a single source sample, sequenced in a study of cytomegalovirus exposure and HLA in healthy donors. Amplification used 60 Vbeta primers and 13 Jbeta primers. TCRdb's table, derived via immunoSEQ multiplex PCR, lists solely in-frame clones and lacks some. The sample includes roughly 62,000 clones, around three quarters of them seen just once. Specimen: PBMCs. All receptors derive from a woman in her 40s in good health and CMV-seropositive.

This chain uses TRBV27 with TRBJ2-7; 8 bases map to TRBD2. The CDR3 is 14 amino acids. Trimming removed 3 bases from V and 2 bases from J; junction bases left unmatched: 3. CDR1 and CDR2 (germline): MNHEY, SMNVEV (reference sequence). This CDR3 reads CASSLSGGTYEQYF. As DNA, the CDR3 is TGTGCCAGCAGTTTGTCGGGGGGGACCTACGAGCAGTACTTC.

The V and J genes are TRBV9 and TRBJ2-2, with a possible D match to TRBD2 (7 bases). There are 14 residues in the CDR3. Germline assignment: CDR1 SGDLS and CDR2 YYNGEE. Trimming removed 5 bases at V and 3 bases at J, with 11 bases between. The CDR3, as DNA: TGTGCCAGCAGATGGGAGGGGGACACCGGGGAGCTGTTTTTT. Protein product: CASRWEGDTGELFF.

This chain connects TRBV9 to TRBJ1-3; D uncertain. CDR1 is SGDLS and CDR2 is YYNGEE in the germline V gene. Deletions cut 3 bases from V and 4 bases from J, with 14 bases between. The CDR3 is 15 amino acids. The CDR3 bases are TGTGCCAGCAGCGCCCGCGGGGAGGGAGGAAACACCATATATTTT. Its protein product is CASSARGEGGNTIYF.

The V and J genes are TRBV5-6 and TRBJ1-6; D perhaps matches TRBD1 (5 bases). The CDR3 is made up of 15 amino acids. The V end lost 0 bases, the J end lost 8 bases, and 12 bases lay between the germline ends. Germline lookup yields CDR1 SGHDT and CDR2 YYEEEE. CDR3 sequence reads: CASSLGRRGYSPLHF. The CDR3 coding sequence is TGTGCCAGCAGCTTGGGGCGAAGGGGCTATTCACCCCTCCACTTT.

The chain uses TRBV5-1 and TRBJ2-2; 7 bases map to TRBD1. V lost 4 bases to trimming and J lost 4 bases; unmatched junction nucleotides: 7. The CDR3 sequence is 15 residues long. CDR1 and CDR2 (germline): SGHRS, YFSETQ. CDR3 loop: CASSPSTGLTGELFF. As DNA, the CDR3 is TGCGCCAGCAGCCCGTCGACAGGGCTCACCGGGGAGCTGTTTTTT.

The V gene is TRBV6-5, the J gene TRBJ2-3; D is uncertain. With 2 bases removed from V and 4 bases from J, the gap between germline ends came to 7 bases. The CDR3 sequence is 13 residues long. The V gene's germline CDR1 is MNHEY and CDR2 SVGAGI. The CDR3 DNA sequence: TGTGCCAGCAGTTACAGTGGAGCAGATACGCAGTATTTT. Its translation: CASSYSGADTQYF.

The chain links TRBV6-5 to TRBJ1-4; D unresolved. The length of the CDR3 is 14 residues. Trimming removed 5 bases at V and 2 bases at J, with 9 bases between. Per germline, CDR1 MNHEY and CDR2 SVGAGI. CDR3 in DNA: TGTGCCAGCAGTCACGAGTGGACTAATGAAAAACTGTTTTTT. Encoded protein: CASSHEWTNEKLFF.

The chain carries TRBV19 and TRBJ1-5, with 7 bases fitting TRBD1. The V and J ends lost 2 bases and 4 bases, in that order; junction bases with no gene match: 2. This CDR3 contains 14 residues. Germline CDR1 is LNHDA and CDR2 is SQIVND (reference sequence). DNA of the CDR3: TGTGCCAGTAGTATACAGACAGGGAATCAGCCCCAGCATTTT. Translating gives CASSIQTGNQPQHF.

The chain couples TRBV19 to TRBJ2-3; a possible D gene is TRBD2 (5 bases). CDR3 length equals 16 residues. The germline gives CDR1 LNHDA, CDR2 SQIVND (reference sequence). Trimming took off 6 bases at V and 2 bases at J, with 18 bases between the two ends. The CDR3 protein is CASRDLLGRFTDTQYF. Here the CDR3 DNA reads TGTGCCAGTAGGGACCTACTAGGGCGCTTCACAGATACGCAGTATTTT.

The J gene is TRBJ1-3, the V gene TRBV15; 7 bases match TRBD1. This CDR3 has 18 amino acids. The germline gives CDR1 LNHNV, CDR2 YYDKDF (reference sequence). V dropped 1 base and J dropped 0; count of bases not matched to a gene: 9. In DNA form, the CDR3 reads TGTGCCACCAGCAGAGTAGCTCCGGGACAGCTCTCTGGAAACACCATATATTTT. Translated: CATSRVAPGQLSGNTIYF.

The chain joins TRBV4-3 to TRBJ1-2; weak D call: TRBD1 (5 bases). This CDR3 is built from 14 residues. V was clipped by 0 bases and J by 4 bases, with 9 bases between them. Per germline, CDR1 LGHNA and CDR2 YSLEER. The CDR3, as DNA: TGCGCCAGCAGCCAAGACAGGGCTGGCTATGGCTACACCTTC. It encodes CASSQDRAGYGYTF.

The count of this clone is one. This chain joins TRBV29-1 and TRBJ2-7; TRBD1 aligns across 9 bases. The CDR3 runs to 13 residues. J lost 3 bases, V lost 7 bases, and 7 bases had no gene match. The germline V gene has CDR1 SQVTM and CDR2 ANQGSEA. The CDR3 sequence: CSATGTGNYEQYF. Written as DNA, the CDR3 is TGCAGCGCCACCGGGACAGGGAACTACGAGCAGTACTTC.

This clone has a single count. The chain joins TRBV5-6 to TRBJ2-2; D gene ambiguous. V was shortened by 4 bases and J by 4 bases, with 8 bases between the two germline ends. The CDR3 consists of 13 residues. Per the germline V gene, CDR1 is SGHDT and CDR2 is YYEEEE. The chain's CDR3 is CASSVKRTGELFF. CDR3 nucleotides: TGTGCCAGCAGCGTCAAGCGCACCGGGGAGCTGTTTTTT.

V gene TRBV10-3 combines with J gene TRBJ1-3, with D perhaps TRBD1 (6 bases). Trimming took 2 bases from V and 0 from J, leaving 11 bases between them. The CDR3 loop spans 16 amino acids. Germline V gene lookup returns CDR1 ENHRY and CDR2 SYGVKD. For the CDR3, the DNA is TGTGCCATCAGTGAGCCAGGGGAACCCTCTGGAAACACCATATATTTT. It encodes CAISEPGEPSGNTIYF.

The chain combines TRBV11-2 with TRBJ2-1; D might be TRBD2 (6 bases). Looked up from germline, CDR1 is SGHAT and CDR2 is FQNNGV. The CDR3 is 16 amino acids. Between the trimmed V and J ends, which lost 5 bases and 5 bases, there was a span of 19 bases. The CDR3 spells CASSLHAGRANNEQFF. The CDR3 DNA reads as TGTGCCAGCAGCCTCCATGCGGGACGGGCCAACAATGAGCAGTTCTTC.

Regarding this clone: One end of the junction fails to match germline, which may point to a read error. The sample contains more than one DNA sequence encoding this CDR3. This chain connects TRBV5-8 to TRBJ1-6, with D hard to call. The CDR3 runs to 13 residues. Germline CDR1 and CDR2: SGHTS and YDEGEE. CDR3 sequence: CASSNSGNSPLHF. CDR3 nucleotides: TGTGCCAGCAGCAATTCGGGAAATTCGCCCCTCCACTTT. Full variable domain (remainder filled in from reference TRBV5-8 and TRBJ1-6): EAGVTQSPTHLIKTRGQQATLRCSPISGHTSVYWYQQALGLGLQFLLWYDEGEERNRGNFPPRFSGRQFPNYSSELNVNALELEDSALYLCASSNSGNSPLHFGNGTRLTVT.

Comments on this clone: At one end, the junction sequence differs from germline, possibly due to a read error. The gene calls are TRBV10-1 and TRBJ2-1, with D possibly being TRBD2 (6 bases). Germline CDR1 and CDR2: WNHNN and SYGVQD (reference sequence). The CDR3 totals 14 residues. The CDR3 loop reads CASSGGLEYNKQFF. The CDR3 DNA is TGCGCCAGCAGTGGGGGACTGGAATACAATAAGCAGTTCTTC.

This clone showed up just once. The V gene is TRBV7-2, the J gene TRBJ1-1; 10 nucleotides agree with TRBD1. Looked up from germline, CDR1 is SGHTA and CDR2 is FQGNSA. The length of the CDR3 is 16 residues. Losses at the gene ends were 1 base for V and 5 bases for J; bases not matched to a gene: 7. In nucleotides, the CDR3 is TGTGCCAGCAGCTTAGTGTCACGGACAGGGGGAACTGAAGCTTTCTTT. Its translation is CASSLVSRTGGTEAFF.

The chain is built from TRBV30 and TRBJ2-3; 7 nucleotides agree with TRBD1. Unmatched junction bases numbered 7, after V lost 4 bases and J lost 0 bases. Per the germline V gene, CDR1 is GTSNPN and CDR2 is SVGIG (reference sequence). CDR3 size: 15 residues. The CDR3 loop is CAWTQGSTSTDTQYF. DNA for the CDR3: TGTGCCTGGACACAGGGGTCCACTAGCACAGATACGCAGTATTTT.

V usage is TRBV5-1 and J usage is TRBJ1-1; 10 nucleotides match TRBD1. Trimming removed 2 bases from V and 3 bases from J; junction bases left unmatched: 4. Germline V gene sequence: CDR1 SGHRS, CDR2 YFSETQ. The CDR3 is 15 residues long. The CDR3 sequence: CASSLRGTGDTEAFF. CDR3 bases: TGCGCCAGCAGCTTACGCGGGACAGGGGACACTGAAGCTTTCTTT.

The chain links TRBV19 to TRBJ1-2; 8 positions match TRBD1. CDR1 is LNHDA and CDR2 is SQIVND in the germline V gene (reference sequence). J lost 4 bases, V lost 5 bases, and 9 bases had no gene match. The CDR3 length is 15 residues. The CDR3 reads CASSRGQGKGYGYTF. CDR3 nucleotides: TGTGCCAGTAGTCGCGGACAGGGAAAGGGCTATGGCTACACCTTC.

The genes are TRBV10-3 and TRBJ2-7, with D possibly being TRBD2 (6 bases). V dropped 6 bases and J dropped 0 bases, with 12 bases sitting between them. The germline V gene has CDR1 ENHRY and CDR2 SYGVKD. This CDR3 is 14 amino acids long. CDR3 bases: TGTGCCATCAGAGGGGACTCCGCCTCCTACGAGCAGTACTTC. Translation gives CAIRGDSASYEQYF.

This rearrangement joins TRBV6-5 to TRBJ1-2, with D maybe TRBD1 (6 bases). The length of the CDR3 is 14 residues. Germline CDR1 is MNHEY and CDR2 is SVGAGI. Trimming removed 6 bases from V and 4 bases from J, with 15 bases in between. The CDR3 here is CASSNAGQPYGYTF. Written as DNA, the CDR3 is TGTGCCAGCAGCAATGCTGGACAGCCCTATGGCTACACCTTC.

This clone was observed a few times. The chain recombines TRBV4-1 with TRBJ2-1; no reliable D call. Trimming cost V 1 base and J 2 bases, with 6 bases left between them. The germline gives CDR1 MGHRA, CDR2 YSYEKL. The CDR3 runs 14 residues. CDR3 DNA sequence: TGCGCCAGCAGCCAAGTTCCTGCCTACAATGAGCAGTTCTTC. It codes for CASSQVPAYNEQFF.

This clone showed up just once. In nucleotides, the CDR3 is TGTGCCAGCAGCGCCGACAGGGGGGAGTCAGGCTACACCTTC. This gives the protein CASSADRGESGYTF. The chain couples TRBV9 to TRBJ1-2; 9 nucleotides line up with TRBD1. Losses at the gene ends were 3 bases for V and 8 bases for J; bases not matched to a gene: 8. From germline, CDR1 is SGDLS and CDR2 YYNGEE. The CDR3 covers 14 residues.